Below, 22 T cell receptor beta chains from the same sample are listed, as sequenced in a study of T-cell memory formation after mild COVID-19. TCRdb re-called the 5' RACE reads with MiXCR, one entry per CDR3 protein. The data show about 270,000 distinct CDR3 sequences, with roughly a sixth seen just once and roughly a fifth held by the top ten. Source material: PBMCs or a T cell subset sorted from them (not recorded which). The origin of the receptors is a man younger than 30 who had mild COVID-19 (a few samples of this study predate the infection). Cell type and time point are not known.

The CDR3 DNA reads TGCGCCAGCAGCTGGGCGGCGGATACCGGGGAGCTGTTTTTT. As protein: CASSWAADTGELFF. The V gene is TRBV4-1, the J gene TRBJ2-2, with D uncertain. Deletions cut 5 bases from V and 5 bases from J, with 12 bases between. CDR1 and CDR2 (germline): MGHRA, YSYEKL. The CDR3 consists of 14 residues.

This clonotype was seen only once. The chain has TRBV7-8 and TRBJ2-6, with D maybe TRBD1 (7 bases). From germline, CDR1 is SGHVS and CDR2 FQNEAQ. The V gene lost 1 base and the J gene lost 2 bases, with 15 bases spanning the gap. The CDR3 extends over 18 amino acids. CDR3 sequence (DNA): TGTGCCAGCAGCTTAGGGAGGGGGCAGGTGACTGGGGCCAACGTCCTGACTTTC. This encodes CASSLGRGQVTGANVLTF.

The chain joins TRBV25-1 to TRBJ1-2, with 7 bases aligning to TRBD1. Trimming took 2 bases from V and 1 from J; bases not matched to a gene: 4. Per germline, CDR1 MGHDK and CDR2 SYGVNS. The CDR3 is 15 residues long. CDR3 DNA sequence: TGTGCCAGCAGTGAAGGACAGGCACTTAACTATGGCTACACCTTC. It codes for CASSEGQALNYGYTF.

This clonotype occurred a few times. The rearrangement joins TRBV12-3 or TRBV12-4 to TRBJ2-1; possible D gene TRBD2, 5 bases. The CDR3 sequence is 13 residues long. Between the trimmed V and J ends, which lost 5 bases and 4 bases, there was a span of 9 bases. The CDR3 bases are TGTGCCAGCAGTCAACGCGGGTACAATGAGCAGTTCTTC. Amino acid sequence: CASSQRGYNEQFF.

The genes are TRBV2 and TRBJ2-3; 12 bases map to TRBD2. The CDR3 contains 19 residues. V trimming: 3 bases; J trimming: 4 bases; junction bases outside the gene matches: 14. Germline CDR1 SNHLY, CDR2 FYNNEI. CDR3 sequence: CASSEMLLLAGGLADTQYF. CDR3 nucleotides: TGTGCCAGCAGTGAGATGCTACTCCTAGCGGGGGGGCTTGCAGATACGCAGTATTTT.

The chain is built from TRBV20-1 and TRBJ2-3; the D is unclear. This CDR3 has 17 amino acids. Germline CDR1 and CDR2: DFQATT and SNEGSKA (reference sequence). The V end lost 3 bases, the J end lost 2 bases, and 21 bases lay between the germline ends. The CDR3 nucleotides are TGCAGTGCTAGGAGCTTGGGGAAAAGACTTTACACAGATACGCAGTATTTT. This gives the protein CSARSLGKRLYTDTQYF.

This chain joins TRBV5-1 and TRBJ2-7; either TRBD1 or TRBD2 may supply D (5 bases each). The V gene lost 3 bases and the J gene lost 1 base, with 14 bases spanning the gap. The V gene's germline CDR1 is SGHRS and CDR2 YFSETQ. The length of the CDR3 is 15 residues. The CDR3 sequence: CASSWDGSNSYEQYV. The CDR3 DNA sequence: TGCGCCAGCAGCTGGGACGGAAGCAATTCCTACGAGCAGTACGTC.

This clonotype was found a few times. The J gene is TRBJ2-1, the V gene TRBV7-2, with 8 bases fitting TRBD2. Unmatched junction bases numbered 12, after V lost 6 bases and J lost 5 bases. Germline lookup yields CDR1 SGHTA and CDR2 FQGNSA. This CDR3 contains 16 residues. The CDR3 reads CASSLLSGVSHNEQFF. For the CDR3, the DNA is TGTGCCAGCAGTTTACTTAGCGGGGTGTCCCACAATGAGCAGTTCTTC.

The chain combines TRBV10-3 with TRBJ1-6; D may be TRBD1 (5 bases). CDR3 length: 15 residues. The V end lost 6 bases, the J end lost 0 bases, and 9 bases lay between the germline ends. Germline V gives CDR1 ENHRY, CDR2 SYGVKD. CDR3 nucleotides: TGTGCCATCAGGACAGATGGCTCCTATAATTCACCCCTCCACTTT. Translated, it gives CAIRTDGSYNSPLHF.

This chain links TRBV20-1 with TRBJ2-7; possible D gene TRBD2, 7 bases. The CDR3 contains 11 residues. The germline V gene encodes CDR1 DFQATT and CDR2 SNEGSKA (reference sequence). Trimming cost V 5 bases and J 7 bases, with 12 bases left between them. The chain's CDR3 is CSASGGQEQYV. CDR3 bases: TGCAGTGCTTCCGGGGGGCAGGAGCAGTACGTC.

The chain carries TRBV6-1 and TRBJ2-7; D remains ambiguous. From germline, CDR1 is MNHNS and CDR2 SASEGT. The CDR3 loop spans 10 amino acids. V gave up 4 bases and J gave up 6 bases, with 4 bases separating them. The CDR3 DNA reads as TGTGCCAGCAGTGCTTCCGAGCAGTACTTC. It yields the protein CASSASEQYF.

This clonotype appeared a few times. The chain uses TRBV5-5 and TRBJ1-4; TRBD1 matches 8 bases. The CDR3 has 14 residues. The junction had 2 bases not matched to a gene; V was cut back by 1 base and J by 6 bases. CDR1 and CDR2 from the germline V gene are SGHKS and YYEKEE (reference sequence). The CDR3 spells CASSLIQGDEKLFF. The CDR3 DNA reads as TGTGCCAGCAGCTTGATACAGGGGGATGAAAAACTGTTTTTT.

The DNA for the CDR3 is TGTGCCAGCAGTAGGGACTGGAGCTCCTACGAGCAGTACGTC. It encodes CASSRDWSSYEQYV. The chain is built from TRBV9 and TRBJ2-7, with a tentative D call TRBD2 (6 bases). Germline V gene data show CDR1 as SGDLS and CDR2 as YYNGEE. V was trimmed by 5 bases and J by 0 bases, leaving 12 bases between them. CDR3 size: 14 residues.

The chain recombines TRBV7-8 with TRBJ2-1; D gene ambiguous. Trimming shortened V by 5 bases and J by 5 bases, and 16 bases separated the two germline ends. This CDR3 spans 15 amino acids. CDR1 and CDR2 (germline): SGHVS, FQNEAQ. The CDR3 reads CASSAGVSGNNEQFF. CDR3 in DNA: TGTGCCAGCAGCGCTGGCGTATCCGGAAACAATGAGCAGTTCTTC.

Many counts were recorded for this clonotype. In nucleotides, the CDR3 is TGCAGTGCTGTAACTAGCTCTGGGGCCAACGTCCTGACTTTC. Its translation: CSAVTSSGANVLTF. The V call is TRBV20-1, the J call TRBJ2-6; D is possibly TRBD2 (5 bases). In germline, CDR1 is DFQATT, CDR2 SNEGSKA (reference sequence). Trimming took 5 bases from V and 0 from J, leaving 8 bases between them. There are 14 residues in the CDR3.

The V call is TRBV6-5, the J call TRBJ2-2; D remains ambiguous. V was clipped by 3 bases and J by 7 bases, with 12 bases between them. Germline-derived CDR1 and CDR2 are MNHEY and SVGAGI. This CDR3 contains 14 residues. The CDR3 sequence is CASSYASVGGELFF. DNA for the CDR3: TGTGCCAGCAGTTATGCCTCTGTGGGCGGGGAGCTGTTTTTT.

J is TRBJ2-5 and V is TRBV11-2, with TRBD1 matching 8 bases. V dropped 4 bases and J dropped 4; count of bases not matched to a gene: 8. The CDR3 sequence is 15 residues long. Germline V gene sequence: CDR1 SGHAT, CDR2 FQNNGV. The CDR3 DNA sequence: TGTGCCAGCAGCTATGGACAGGGTAGGGGAGAGACCCAGTACTTC. Its protein is CASSYGQGRGETQYF.

The chain has TRBV7-8 and TRBJ2-3, with 11 bases lining up with TRBD1. Germline V gives CDR1 SGHVS, CDR2 FQNEAQ. The CDR3 totals 15 residues. Germline trimming cut 0 bases from V and 11 bases from J; bases unmatched to any gene: 7. For the CDR3, the DNA is TGTGCCAGCAGCTTAGCGCTGGGACAGGGGGTTATGCAGTATTTT. This gives the protein CASSLALGQGVMQYF.

This clonotype was seen more than once but under ten times. The chain uses TRBV7-3 and TRBJ2-7; possibly TRBD1 for D (5 bases). Germline assignment: CDR1 SGHTA and CDR2 FQGTGA. CDR3 length: 13 amino acids. Trimming removed 5 bases from V and 6 bases from J, with 14 bases in between. This chain's CDR3 is CASSQSGLSEQYF. CDR3 nucleotides: TGTGCCAGCAGCCAATCAGGGTTGAGCGAGCAGTACTTC.

This clonotype appeared many times. The rearrangement uses TRBV27 and TRBJ2-1; the match to TRBD2 covers 8 bases. The V and J ends lost 3 bases and 8 bases, in that order; junction bases with no gene match: 9. Germline V gene lookup returns CDR1 MNHEY and CDR2 SMNVEV (reference sequence). This CDR3 spans 15 amino acids. The CDR3 sequence is CASSFSGEGVDEQFF. The CDR3 coding sequence is TGTGCCAGCAGTTTTAGCGGGGAGGGCGTCGATGAGCAGTTCTTC.

This sequence joins TRBV7-3 and TRBJ1-2; D gene ambiguous. CDR3 length equals 13 residues. Trimming removed 5 bases from V and 4 bases from J, with 11 bases in between. CDR1 is SGHTA and CDR2 is FQGTGA in the germline V gene. This CDR3 reads CASSLGNLYGYTF. The CDR3 DNA sequence: TGTGCCAGCAGCCTGGGTAATCTCTATGGCTACACCTTC.

The chain joins TRBV7-3 to TRBJ2-3; D is unclear. This CDR3 is 13 amino acids long. V lost 0 bases to trimming and J lost 5 bases, with 6 bases between them. CDR1 and CDR2 from the germline V gene are SGHTA and FQGTGA. The CDR3 spells CASSLTFEDTQYF. The CDR3 nucleotides read TGTGCCAGCAGCTTAACGTTTGAAGATACGCAGTATTTT.